This TCR beta chain was observed in a study of shared clonotypes between healthy human individuals. For the study at large: There were three CD4 naive, three CD4 memory, two CD8 naive and one CD8 memory plates per donor.

Concerning this clone: The antigen is not known.

Study-wide results and limits: Generation of non-shared clonotypes was less probable than generation of clonotypes shared by all four donors. Only blood samples were collected, and tissue repertoires likely differ.

When replicate PCRs were run on sorted subsets, they used approximately 0.2 ug DNA, some 30,000 T cell genomes. Only in-frame clones appear in the TCRdb table, and some are missing; sequencing was by immunoSEQ multiplex PCR. Here the sample spans 560,000 or so clones, 95% to 97% being singletons. Trimming stripped 1 base from V and 8 bases from J, with 9 bases between. The CDR3 has 13 residues. Germline V gene lookup returns CDR1 PRHDT and CDR2 FYEKMQ (reference sequence). It was CD45RO-negative cells, positively selected for CCR7, that made up naive CD8 cells, with terminally differentiated effector memory CD45RA+ cells excluded.

Sequenced: naive CD8+ T cells sorted from blood. The sequence was collected from a woman in her twenties or thirties in good health. The chain couples TRBV13 to TRBJ2-1; weak D call: TRBD1 (6 bases). CDR3 in amino acids: CASSLDREDEQFF. The CDR3, as DNA: TGTGCCAGCAGCTTAGACAGGGAAGATGAGCAGTTCTTC. Filled out from reference TRBV13 and TRBJ2-1, the complete variable domain reads AAGVIQSPRHLIKEKRETATLKCYPIPRHDTVYWYQQGPGQDPQFLISFYEKMQSDKGSIPDRFSAQQFSDYHSELNMSSLELGDSALYFCASSLDREDEQFFGPGTRLTVL.